These 5 T cell receptor beta chains were sequenced from one sample in a study of response to subunit inactivated influenza vaccine. TCRdb reanalysed the RT-PCR reads using MiXCR and keeps one entry per CDR3 protein. The repertoire holds hundreds of thousands of distinct CDR3 sequences, about 14% seen once, with approximately 7.6% in the top ten. The sequencing here drew on PBMCs from blood, taken roughly 2 weeks before vaccination. Receptor source: a man aged 45-65 years who received an inactivated influenza vaccine.

The V and J genes are TRBV29-1 and TRBJ2-7; possible D gene TRBD1, 5 bases. The CDR3 totals 12 residues. Germline CDR1 and CDR2: SQVTM and ANQGSEA. The germline V and J ends were trimmed by 7 bases and 7 bases, with 17 bases remaining between them. CDR3 loop: CSAEPGSGEQYF. The CDR3 nucleotides read TGCAGCGCCGAACCAGGGTCGGGTGAGCAGTACTTC.

This clonotype was seen at least ten times. The chain combines TRBV12-3 or TRBV12-4 with TRBJ2-7, with 8 positions matching TRBD1. The CDR3 has 14 residues. Losses at the gene ends were 7 bases for V and 3 bases for J; bases not matched to a gene: 8. In DNA form, the CDR3 reads TGTGCCAGCAATTCCGGGACAGGTGTCTACGAGCAGTACTTC. This gives the protein CASNSGTGVYEQYF.

The table lists this clonotype with a few counts. The chain has TRBV29-1 and TRBJ1-1; possible D gene TRBD1, 5 bases. The V and J ends lost 3 bases and 0 bases respectively, with 14 bases between them. Germline assignment: CDR1 SQVTM and CDR2 ANQGSEA. The CDR3 covers 15 residues. The CDR3 sequence is CSVDGQTVLNTEAFF. CDR3 in DNA: TGCAGCGTTGATGGTCAGACAGTCCTGAACACTGAAGCTTTCTTT.

This clonotype was found many times. The V and J genes are TRBV9 and TRBJ2-3; the match to TRBD2 covers 9 bases. The ends lost 0 bases at V and 7 bases at J; junction bases unmatched: 12. The CDR3 covers 17 residues. CDR1 is SGDLS and CDR2 is YYNGEE in the germline V gene. DNA for the CDR3: TGTGCCAGCAGCGTAGAGGGGCTAGCGGGGAGAAGGAATACGCAGTATTTT. It encodes CASSVEGLAGRRNTQYF.

The chain employs TRBV2 and TRBJ2-3, with D unresolved. The germline V gene has CDR1 SNHLY and CDR2 FYNNEI. There are 14 residues in the CDR3. Trimming cost V 3 bases and J 2 bases, with 9 bases left between them. The CDR3 DNA is TGTGCCAGCAGTGAGCTACAGCTCACAGATACGCAGTATTTT. This gives the protein CASSELQLTDTQYF.